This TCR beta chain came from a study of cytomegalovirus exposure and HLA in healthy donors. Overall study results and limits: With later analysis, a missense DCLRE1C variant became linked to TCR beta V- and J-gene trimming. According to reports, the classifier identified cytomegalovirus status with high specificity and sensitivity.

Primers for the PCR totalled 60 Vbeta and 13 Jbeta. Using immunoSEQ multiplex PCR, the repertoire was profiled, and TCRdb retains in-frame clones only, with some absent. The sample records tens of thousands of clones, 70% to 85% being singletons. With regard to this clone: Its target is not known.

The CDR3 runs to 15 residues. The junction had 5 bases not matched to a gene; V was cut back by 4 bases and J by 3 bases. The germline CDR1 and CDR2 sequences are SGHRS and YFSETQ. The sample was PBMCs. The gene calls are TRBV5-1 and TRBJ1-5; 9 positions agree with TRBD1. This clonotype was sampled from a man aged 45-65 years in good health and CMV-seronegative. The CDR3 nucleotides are TGCGCCAGCAGCATCGGGACAGGGTACAATCAGCCCCAGCATTTT. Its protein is CASSIGTGYNQPQHF.